This T cell receptor beta chain was captured by sequencing in a study of OX40 agonist ivuxolimab in advanced cancers. For the wider study: Ivuxolimab was a fully human IgG2 agonistic monoclonal antibody targeting the costimulatory receptor OX40 (CD134). Intravenous ivuxolimab was administered to patients every 2 weeks at six dose levels: 0.01, 0.1, 0.3, 1.5, 3 and 10 mg/kg. Peripheral TCRbeta sequencing aimed to test whether ivuxolimab altered TCR sequence diversity and caused clonal T-cell expansion. In the dose-escalation cohort, around four fifths of patients were male, and the mean age was around 60 years with a range of roughly 20 to 80. Patients were allowed to have had prior anti-PD-1, anti-PD-L1 or anti-CTLA-4 therapy, and approximately 39% of the dose-escalation patients had been treated with checkpoint inhibitors. The monotherapy dose-escalation portion (N of about 57 patients) of the phase I ivuxolimab trial is reported in the paper. Of the 50 or so patients in dose escalation, about 20 had hepatocellular carcinoma, approximately 15 had melanoma, 9 had renal cell carcinoma and 9 had head and neck cancer. Partial responses occurred in three dose-escalation patients, of whom one had hepatocellular carcinoma and two had cutaneous melanoma. Overall study outcomes, separate from this receptor: In the 0.1-3.0 mg/kg groups, partial responders were among the patients with the lowest normalized peripheral clonal expansion, particularly in CD8+ T cells. Low levels of normalized T-cell clonal expansion were also seen in some nonresponding patients. The antigen specificity of the clonally expanded peripheral T cells was not determined. Clonal expansion of both CD4+ and CD8+ blood T cells was observed from baseline to week 6 at doses 0.1 to 3.0 mg/kg. On average, CD8+ T cells showed more expanded clones than CD4+ T cells after ivuxolimab.

To sequence the TCRbeta CDR3 region, genomic DNA was isolated from the sorted cells. TCRbeta CDR3 regions were sequenced using the immunoSEQ Assay. TCRdb holds this immuneACCESS table with in-frame rearrangements only. Some clones are missing; in checked studies, unresolved V genes explain under half, and the rest has no known cause. The sample has 55,000 to 80,000 clones on record, approximately 79% of them singletons. The leading ten clones occupy 2.4% of the sample. In the germline V gene (reference sequence), CDR1 corresponds to MNHEY and CDR2 to SMNVEV. Inclusive of the bounding cysteine and phenylalanine, the CDR3 is 19 residues long. Of all the DNA, just the CDR3 is kept, 57 bases in frame from base 1. The germline V end is reduced by 2 bases and the J end by 0 bases; junction bases left unmatched: 10. For this clone: Its antigen remains undetermined. One base away there is no much larger clone; base qualities are not given.

The trial excluded patients who had a history of autoimmune disease or were on systemic immunosuppression. In every dose cohort, peripheral blood was drawn for TCR sequencing at baseline, cycle 4 day 1, and cycle 7 day 1. Samples were obtained from an open-label, multicenter, first-in-human phase I dose-escalation trial of ivuxolimab. The trial enrolled adults with locally advanced or metastatic head and neck squamous cell, hepatocellular, melanoma or renal cell carcinoma. Before TCR sequencing, CD4+ T cells and CD8+ T cells were sorted from peripheral blood as separate populations. The sequence came from an adult with an advanced solid tumor such as melanoma, head and neck, liver or kidney cancer. Rearrangement joined TRBV27 to TRBJ2-2; 9 junctional bases match TRBD2. The input for sequencing was CD4+ or CD8+ T cells sorted from blood, taken in a trial of the OX40 agonist ivuxolimab. The bases read TGTGCCAGCAGTTTACGCCAAGGACTAGCGATCGCGAACACCGGGGAGCTGTTTTTT. Translated, this gives CASSLRQGLAIANTGELFF.